This T cell receptor beta chain was observed in a study of CD8+ T cells in alopecia areata. Study information: Treated individuals took tofacitinib by mouth, 5 to 10 mg twice daily.

Germline V lookup: CDR1 MNHNS, CDR2 SASEGT. The V and J ends lost 4 bases and 2 bases respectively, with 13 bases between them. CDR3 length: 15 residues. Overall study results and limits: Clarity of TCR sharing across patients fell short of that in mice, possibly HLA-related. Affected lesional scalp, above all in alopecia totalis/universalis, was more clonal than normal scalp.

About this clone: What it recognizes is unknown.

Patients with alopecia areata provided lesional scalp punch biopsies as well as peripheral blood. Following extraction, RNA underwent reverse transcription to cDNA, which served as the sequencing template. Assay: immunoSEQ multiplex PCR; the TCRdb copy retains only in-frame clones and omits some. The repertoire holds roughly 130,000 clones, roughly 54% seen once, with roughly 4.8% in the top ten. V and J are TRBV6-1 and TRBJ2-3; D assignment may be TRBD1 or TRBD2 (5 bases each). The sequencing here drew on CD4+ T cells sorted from blood, taken at week 0. This clonotype originated in a human donor with alopecia areata. The CDR3 protein is CASSGKTDYTDTQYF. The CDR3 bases are TGTGCCAGCAGTGGGAAGACAGACTACACAGATACGCAGTATTTT.